Following are 14 T cell receptor beta chains from one sample sequenced in a study of radiotherapy plus CTLA-4 blockade in lung cancer. Here immunoSEQ multiplex PCR was the method, and the copy in TCRdb shows in-frame clones only, minus some. The sample lists about 120,000 clones, about 87% seen once, with 5.5% to 8% in the top ten. The sample in question was peripheral blood, obtained from a patient treated with radiotherapy plus ipilimumab. The receptors derive from a human donor with non-small cell lung cancer that progressed on radiotherapy plus ipilimumab.

In nucleotides, the CDR3 is TGTGCCAGCAGCTCTAGCGGGGCTAGCACAGATACGCAGTATTTT. It is translated as CASSSSGASTDTQYF. The chain has TRBV11-2 and TRBJ2-3, with 9 bases aligning to TRBD2. Per the germline V gene, CDR1 is SGHAT and CDR2 is FQNNGV. The CDR3 is 15 amino acids. V shed 4 bases, J shed 0 bases, and the junction held 2 bases outside the gene matches.

This clone showed up just a few times. This rearrangement joins TRBV6-1 to TRBJ1-1, with D perhaps TRBD1 (6 bases). Trimming stripped 8 bases from V and 4 bases from J, with 17 bases between. Germline CDR1 and CDR2: MNHNS and SASEGT. The CDR3 consists of 14 residues. CDR3 region: CASSLQGGGTEAFF. The CDR3 nucleotides read TGTGCCAGCTCCCTACAGGGTGGAGGCACTGAAGCTTTCTTT.

The chain employs TRBV23-1 and TRBJ2-7; D is ambiguous. TRBV23-1 carries the ORF label, with uncertain function. V was cut by 4 bases and J by 0 bases, with 4 bases left in between. CDR3 length: 12 amino acids. The CDR3: CASSRSSYEQYF. In DNA form, the CDR3 reads TGCGCCAGCAGTCGAAGCTCCTACGAGCAGTACTTC.

V is TRBV11-3 and J is TRBJ1-4; the match to TRBD1 covers 9 bases. The CDR3 sequence is 14 residues long. CDR1 and CDR2 (germline): SGHNT, YENEEA. V dropped 5 bases and J dropped 8; count of bases not matched to a gene: 6. The CDR3 bases are TGTGCCAGCAGCCTACAGGGGGCTGCCGAAAAACTGTTTTTT. Encoded protein: CASSLQGAAEKLFF. Drawing the rest from reference TRBV11-3 and TRBJ1-4, the complete variable domain is EAGVVQSPRYKIIEKKQPVAFWCNPISGHNTLYWYLQNLGQGPELLIRYENEEAVDDSQLPKDRFSAERLKGVDSTLKIQPAELGDSAVYLCASSLQGAAEKLFFGSGTQLSVL.

The chain recombines TRBV2 with TRBJ1-5; tentatively, D is TRBD1 (5 bases). The CDR3 spans 13 residues. Looked up from germline, CDR1 is SNHLY and CDR2 is FYNNEI. Trimming pared 8 bases from V and 3 bases from J, leaving 11 bases between. The DNA of the CDR3 is TGTGCCAGCGACCAGGGATTCAATCAGCCCCAGCATTTT. Its translation: CASDQGFNQPQHF.

The genes are TRBV19 and TRBJ2-2, with TRBD1 as a possible D gene (6 bases). The CDR3 covers 13 residues. V lost 5 bases, J lost 6 bases, and 10 bases lay in between. CDR1 LNHDA and CDR2 SQIVND come from the germline V gene (reference sequence). The CDR3 loop reads CASSVRGPGELFF. CDR3 in DNA: TGTGCCAGTAGTGTCAGGGGTCCCGGGGAGCTGTTTTTT.

This chain connects TRBV28 to TRBJ1-2; 7 positions match TRBD1. V gave up 6 bases and J gave up 5 bases; unmatched junction bases: 6. There are 13 residues in the CDR3. Per germline, CDR1 MDHEN and CDR2 SYDVKM. DNA of the CDR3: TGTGCCAGCAGACAGACAGGGTTGTATGGCTACACCTTC. Translated, it gives CASRQTGLYGYTF.

The DNA of the CDR3 is TGTGCCAGTGGGAGACAGGCTGGAAACACCATATATTTT. Its translation: CASGRQAGNTIYF. The rearrangement uses TRBV19 and TRBJ1-3, with D tentatively TRBD1 (6 bases). This CDR3 region has 13 residues. Germline V lookup: CDR1 LNHDA, CDR2 SQIVND (reference sequence). Deletions cut 8 bases from V and 2 bases from J, with 10 bases between.

This chain uses TRBV30 with TRBJ2-5; D is possibly TRBD1 (5 bases). This CDR3 spans 15 amino acids. In germline, CDR1 is GTSNPN, CDR2 SVGIG (reference sequence). V was pared by 4 bases and J by 0 bases, with 15 bases between. CDR3 DNA: TGTGCCTGGAATGCAGGACACTTGTACCAAGAGACCCAGTACTTC. It codes for CAWNAGHLYQETQYF.

The chain employs TRBV5-1 and TRBJ1-4, with D tentatively TRBD1 (5 bases). The ends were cut back, 3 bases at V and 2 bases at J, with 11 bases in the middle. Per germline, CDR1 SGHRS and CDR2 YFSETQ. The CDR3 runs to 15 residues. CDR3 loop: CASSSSGHTNEKLFF. In DNA form, the CDR3 reads TGCGCCAGCAGCTCGTCGGGGCATACTAATGAAAAACTGTTTTTT.

The J gene is TRBJ2-1, the V gene TRBV2; D could derive from TRBD1 or TRBD2 (7 bases each). The germline V gene has CDR1 SNHLY and CDR2 FYNNEI. CDR3 size: 17 residues. Trimming removed 3 bases from V and 8 bases from J, with 23 bases in between. This chain's CDR3 is CASSEHKRDSWAYEQFF. CDR3 nucleotide sequence: TGTGCCAGCAGTGAGCATAAGCGGGACAGTTGGGCATATGAGCAGTTCTTC.

The genes are TRBV7-9 and TRBJ1-2; the D is unclear. The CDR3 sequence is 15 residues long. Trimming pared 5 bases from V and 2 bases from J, leaving 15 bases between. Germline values: CDR1 SEHNR, CDR2 FQNEAQ (reference sequence). CDR3 DNA: TGTGCCAGCAGCCGCAACAGTGGAGTGAACTATGGCTACACCTTC. The encoded protein is CASSRNSGVNYGYTF.

A single count supports this clone. CDR3 coding DNA: TGTGCCAGCAGCCCAATCCGCCAGACCCCCACAGATACGCAGTATTTT. Its protein is CASSPIRQTPTDTQYF. This chain connects TRBV11-2 to TRBJ2-3, with unresolved D. Germline loops: CDR1 SGHAT, CDR2 FQNNGV. Deletions cut 5 bases from V and 2 bases from J, with 17 bases between. The CDR3 runs 16 residues.

About this clone itself: Germline and junction disagree at one end, which may indicate a read error. V usage is TRBV7-7 and J usage is TRBJ2-2, with no clear D. Germline-derived CDR1 and CDR2 are SSHAT and FNYEAQ (reference sequence). This CDR3 contains 14 residues. The CDR3 loop reads CASSFTQNTGELFF. DNA for the CDR3: TGTGCTAGCAGCTTTACGCAGAACACCGGGGAGCTGTTTTTT.